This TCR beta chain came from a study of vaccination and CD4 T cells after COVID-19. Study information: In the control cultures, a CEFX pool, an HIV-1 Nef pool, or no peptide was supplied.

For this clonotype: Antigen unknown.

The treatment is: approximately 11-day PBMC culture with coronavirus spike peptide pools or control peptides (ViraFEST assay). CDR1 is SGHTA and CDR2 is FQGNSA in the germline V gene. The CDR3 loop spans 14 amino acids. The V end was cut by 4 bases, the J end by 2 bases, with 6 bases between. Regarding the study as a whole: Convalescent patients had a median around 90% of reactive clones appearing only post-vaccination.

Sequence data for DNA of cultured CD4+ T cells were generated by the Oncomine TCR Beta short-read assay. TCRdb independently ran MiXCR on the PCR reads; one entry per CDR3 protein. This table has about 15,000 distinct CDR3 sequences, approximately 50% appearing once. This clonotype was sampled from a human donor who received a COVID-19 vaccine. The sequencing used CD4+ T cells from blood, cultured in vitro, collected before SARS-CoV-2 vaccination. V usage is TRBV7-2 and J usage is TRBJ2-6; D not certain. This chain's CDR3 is CASSSGAGANVLTF. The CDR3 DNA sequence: TGTGCCAGCAGCTCAGGTGCTGGGGCCAACGTCCTGACTTTC.